This entry is about one T cell receptor (beta chain). Antigen: not known. The data belong to a study of T cell responses to AZD1222 COVID-19 vaccine. Study-wide results and caveats: Unmutated variant regions are reportedly the target of nearly half of TCRs that are spike-specific. Repertoires in all cases were sampled only once the peak T cell response had passed. White British ancestry dominated among donors, who included more females, and clonal diversity was possibly underestimated. Of the AZD1222 recipients, only 5 or 6 were seropositive at baseline.

Sequenced by immunoSEQ multiplex PCR; TCRdb stores in-frame clones only, minus some. The sample has about 140,000 clones, roughly 84% seen once. V lost 6 bases and J lost 0, with 14 bases in between. The germline V gene encodes CDR1 LNHDA and CDR2 SQIVND (reference sequence). This CDR3 spans 15 amino acids. Material: peripheral blood, obtained on day 0 of AZD1222 vaccination. This TCR was sampled from an adult in good health. The chain uses TRBV19 and TRBJ1-1, with TRBD1 as a possible D gene (5 bases). The CDR3 here is CASSTQGSMNTEAFF. The CDR3 coding sequence is TGTGCCAGTAGCACCCAGGGTTCTATGAACACTGAAGCTTTCTTT.